The 5 T cell receptor beta chains below all came from one sample that was sequenced in a study of CD8 T cells in ankylosing spondylitis. General study findings and limits: A TCR beta motif of under ten highly homologous variants appeared characteristic of ankylosing spondylitis blood.

Each CDR3 protein gets one entry after TCRdb re-called the 5' RACE reads with MiXCR. The sample records around 440,000 distinct CDR3 sequences, about 15% being singletons. Antigens of these TCRs are unknown. Sequencing was done on a sample of blood, either unsorted or a sorted T cell fraction (not recorded which). Receptor source: a male donor with ankylosing spondylitis.

This sequence joins TRBV7-6 and TRBJ2-3; TRBD1 matches at 9 bases. The V segment lost 5 bases and the J segment 8 bases; nucleotides outside the gene matches: 8. The CDR3 totals 14 residues. The germline V gene encodes CDR1 SGHVS and CDR2 FNYEAQ. The CDR3 nucleotides read TGTGCCAGCAGCGCCCGACAGGGGGTCGGTACGCAGTATTTT. Translated, it gives CASSARQGVGTQYF.

This clonotype turned up a few times. The CDR3 DNA reads as TGTGCCAGCAGCTTGGGGGCAGGCTCTACCGAAGCTTTCTTT. Translation gives CASSLGAGSTEAFF. This chain uses TRBV5-5 with TRBJ1-1; no clear D. V lost 0 bases, J lost 8 bases, and 14 bases lay in between. In germline, CDR1 is SGHKS, CDR2 YYEKEE (reference sequence). CDR3 length: 14 amino acids.

This clonotype was seen many times. The V call is TRBV12-3 or TRBV12-4, the J call TRBJ2-1; D is possibly TRBD1 (6 bases). V was trimmed by 6 bases and J by 2 bases, leaving 14 bases between them. This CDR3 is built from 15 residues. The CDR3 DNA is TGTGCCAGCAGACAGGGAGTTATCCCCTACAATGAGCAGTTCTTC. It is translated as CASRQGVIPYNEQFF.

This clonotype was seen ten or more times. This chain links TRBV12-3 or TRBV12-4 with TRBJ1-2, with D tentatively TRBD1 (5 bases). V was pared by 7 bases and J by 3 bases, with 21 bases between. The CDR3 covers 16 residues. The CDR3 DNA sequence: TGTGCCAGCACCTTGGGCGGCATGGCGGGGGACTATGGCTACACCTTC. Protein sequence: CASTLGGMAGDYGYTF.

This rearrangement joins TRBV20-1 to TRBJ2-1; D possibly uses TRBD1 or TRBD2 (5 bases each). V lost 2 bases and J lost 3, with 14 bases in between. Germline V gene sequence: CDR1 DFQATT, CDR2 SNEGSKA (reference sequence). The CDR3 loop spans 15 amino acids. The CDR3 is CSARQPGRDYNEQFF. The CDR3 coding sequence is TGCAGTGCTAGACAGCCGGGACGCGACTACAATGAGCAGTTCTTC.